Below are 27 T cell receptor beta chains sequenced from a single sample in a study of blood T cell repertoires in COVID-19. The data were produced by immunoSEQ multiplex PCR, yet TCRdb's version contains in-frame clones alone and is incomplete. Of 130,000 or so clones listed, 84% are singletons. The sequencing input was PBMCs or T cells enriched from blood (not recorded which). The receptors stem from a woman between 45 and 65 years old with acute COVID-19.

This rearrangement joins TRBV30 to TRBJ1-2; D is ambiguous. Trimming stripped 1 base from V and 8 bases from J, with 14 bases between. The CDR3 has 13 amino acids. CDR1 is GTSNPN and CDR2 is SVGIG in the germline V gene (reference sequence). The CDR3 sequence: CAWSAAHGGGYTF. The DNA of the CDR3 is TGTGCCTGGAGTGCGGCACACGGCGGGGGCTACACCTTC.

The DNA for the CDR3 is TGTGCCAGCAGCTTGACCAGGGAAAGGGGGAACACTGAAGCTTTCTTT. Translation gives CASSLTRERGNTEAFF. This chain uses TRBV28 with TRBJ1-1, with D possibly matching TRBD1 (5 bases). Trimming took 6 bases from V and 1 from J, leaving 18 bases between them. This CDR3 has 16 residues. Germline V gene data show CDR1 as MDHEN and CDR2 as SYDVKM.

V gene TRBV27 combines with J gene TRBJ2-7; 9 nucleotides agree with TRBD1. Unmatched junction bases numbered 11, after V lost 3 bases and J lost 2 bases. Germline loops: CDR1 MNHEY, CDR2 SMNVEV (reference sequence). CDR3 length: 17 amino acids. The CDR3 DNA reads TGTGCCAGCAGTTTGTTCCGGACAGGGGACGGCCCCTACGAGCAGTACTTC. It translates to CASSLFRTGDGPYEQYF.

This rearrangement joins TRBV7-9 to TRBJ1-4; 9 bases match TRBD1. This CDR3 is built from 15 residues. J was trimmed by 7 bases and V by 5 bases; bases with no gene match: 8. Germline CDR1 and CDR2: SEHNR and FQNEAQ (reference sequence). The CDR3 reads CASSPRQGEGEKLFF. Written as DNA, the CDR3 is TGTGCCAGCAGCCCACGACAGGGGGAGGGTGAAAAACTGTTTTTT. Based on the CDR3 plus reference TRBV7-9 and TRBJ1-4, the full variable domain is DTGVSQNPRHKITKRGQNVTFRCDPISEHNRLYWYRQTLGQGPEFLTYFQNEAQLEKSRLLSDRFSAERPKGSFSTLEIQRTEQGDSAMYLCASSPRQGEGEKLFFGSGTQLSVL.

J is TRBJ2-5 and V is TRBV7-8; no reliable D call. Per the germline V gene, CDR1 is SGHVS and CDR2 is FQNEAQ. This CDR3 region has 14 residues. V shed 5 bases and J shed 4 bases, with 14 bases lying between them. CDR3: CASSRSSRRETQYF. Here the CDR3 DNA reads TGTGCCAGCAGCCGCTCCTCTAGACGAGAGACCCAGTACTTC.

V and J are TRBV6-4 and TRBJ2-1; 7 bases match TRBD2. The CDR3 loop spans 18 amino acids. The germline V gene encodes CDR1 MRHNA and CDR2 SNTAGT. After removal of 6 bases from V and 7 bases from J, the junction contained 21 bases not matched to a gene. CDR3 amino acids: CASRQLIETGGTGNEQFF. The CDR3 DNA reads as TGTGCCAGCAGACAACTAATCGAAACCGGGGGGACGGGGAATGAGCAGTTCTTC.

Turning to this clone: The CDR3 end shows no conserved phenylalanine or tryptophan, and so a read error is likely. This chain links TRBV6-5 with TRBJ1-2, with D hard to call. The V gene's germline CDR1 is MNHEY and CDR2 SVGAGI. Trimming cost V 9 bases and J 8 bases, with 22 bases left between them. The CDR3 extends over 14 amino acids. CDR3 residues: CASQIPRGSYGYTL. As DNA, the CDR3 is TGTGCCAGTCAAATCCCACGAGGGTCATACGGCTACACCCTC.

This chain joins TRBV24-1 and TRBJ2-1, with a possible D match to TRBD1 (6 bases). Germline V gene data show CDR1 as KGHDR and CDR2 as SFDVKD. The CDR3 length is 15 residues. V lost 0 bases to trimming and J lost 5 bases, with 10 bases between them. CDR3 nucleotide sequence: TGTGCCACCAGTGATTTGCCCGACAGGAACAATGAGCAGTTCTTC. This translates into CATSDLPDRNNEQFF.

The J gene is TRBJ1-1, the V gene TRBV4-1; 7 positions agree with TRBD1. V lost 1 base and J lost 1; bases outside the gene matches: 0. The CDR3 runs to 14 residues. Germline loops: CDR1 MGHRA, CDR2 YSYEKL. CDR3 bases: TGCGCCAGCAGCCAAGGACAGGGGAACACTGAAGCTTTCTTT. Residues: CASSQGQGNTEAFF.

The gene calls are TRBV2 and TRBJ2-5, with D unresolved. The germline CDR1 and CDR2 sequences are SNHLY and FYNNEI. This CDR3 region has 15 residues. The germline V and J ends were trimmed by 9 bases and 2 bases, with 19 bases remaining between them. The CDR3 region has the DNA TGTGCCAGTAAAGTGAATTGGCGGCCTCAAGAGACCCAGTACTTC. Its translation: CASKVNWRPQETQYF.

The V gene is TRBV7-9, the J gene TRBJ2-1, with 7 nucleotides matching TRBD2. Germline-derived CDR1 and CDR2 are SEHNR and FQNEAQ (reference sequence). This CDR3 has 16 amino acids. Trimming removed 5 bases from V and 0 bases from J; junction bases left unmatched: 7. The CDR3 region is CASSPGGGSSYNEQFF. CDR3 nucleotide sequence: TGTGCCAGCAGCCCTGGGGGAGGGAGCTCCTACAATGAGCAGTTCTTC.

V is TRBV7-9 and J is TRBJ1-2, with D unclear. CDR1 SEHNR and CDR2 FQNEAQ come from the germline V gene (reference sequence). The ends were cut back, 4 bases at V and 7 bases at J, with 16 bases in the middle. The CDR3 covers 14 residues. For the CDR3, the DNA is TGTGCCAGCAGCTCCCGGGGAAGGGAGGGTGGCTACACCTTC. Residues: CASSSRGREGGYTF.

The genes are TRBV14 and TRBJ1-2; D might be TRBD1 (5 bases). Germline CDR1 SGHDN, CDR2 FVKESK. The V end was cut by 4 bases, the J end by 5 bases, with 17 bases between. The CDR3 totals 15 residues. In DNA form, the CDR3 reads TGTGCCAGCAGCCCAACCCTTGTAGGGGTTTATGGCTACACCTTC. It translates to CASSPTLVGVYGYTF.

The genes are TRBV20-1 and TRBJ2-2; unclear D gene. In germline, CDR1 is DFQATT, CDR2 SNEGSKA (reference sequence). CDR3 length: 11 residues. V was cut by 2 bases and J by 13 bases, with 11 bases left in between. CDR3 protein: CSARMLDRLFF. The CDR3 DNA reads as TGCAGTGCTAGAATGCTAGATCGGCTGTTTTTT.

CDR3 protein: CATTGANYGYTF. In DNA form, the CDR3 reads TGTGCCACAACAGGGGCGAACTATGGCTACACCTTC. The genes are TRBV10-3 and TRBJ1-2; TRBD1 agrees at 7 bases. The CDR3 covers 12 residues. CDR1 and CDR2 from the germline V gene are ENHRY and SYGVKD. Trimming removed 10 bases from V and 2 bases from J; junction bases left unmatched: 4.

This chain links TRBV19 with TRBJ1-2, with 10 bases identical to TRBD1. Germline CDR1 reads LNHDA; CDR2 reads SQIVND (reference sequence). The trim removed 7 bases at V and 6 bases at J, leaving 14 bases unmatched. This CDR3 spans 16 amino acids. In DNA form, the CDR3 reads TGTGCCAGTACCGCAGACTCCGGGACAGGGGACAATGGCTACACCTTC. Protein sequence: CASTADSGTGDNGYTF.

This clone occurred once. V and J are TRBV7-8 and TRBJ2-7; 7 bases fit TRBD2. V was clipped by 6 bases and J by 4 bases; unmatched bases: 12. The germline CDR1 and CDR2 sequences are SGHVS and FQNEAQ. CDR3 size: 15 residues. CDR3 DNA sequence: TGTGCCAGCAGGGGTCGGGCGGGAGTAACTTACGAGCAGTACTTC. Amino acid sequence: CASRGRAGVTYEQYF.

The CDR3 spells CAWSPGEYNSPLHF. The DNA of the CDR3 is TGTGCCTGGAGTCCAGGGGAGTATAATTCACCCCTCCACTTT. The chain employs TRBV30 and TRBJ1-6; TRBD1 might be the D (6 bases). Trimming left V 2 bases short and J 4 bases short, with 9 bases between. Germline lookup yields CDR1 GTSNPN and CDR2 SVGIG (reference sequence). This CDR3 has 14 amino acids.

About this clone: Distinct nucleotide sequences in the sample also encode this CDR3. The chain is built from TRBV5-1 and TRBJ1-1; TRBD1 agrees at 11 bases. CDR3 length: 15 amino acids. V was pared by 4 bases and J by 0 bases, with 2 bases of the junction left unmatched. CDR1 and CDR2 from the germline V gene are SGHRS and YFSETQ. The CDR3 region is CASSRDRGMNTEAFF. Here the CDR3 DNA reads TGCGCCAGCAGCCGGGACAGGGGGATGAACACTGAAGCTTTCTTT. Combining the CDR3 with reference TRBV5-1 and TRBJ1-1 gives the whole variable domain KAGVTQTPRYLIKTRGQQVTLSCSPISGHRSVSWYQQTPGQGLQFLFEYFSETQRNKGNFPGRFSGRQFSNSRSEMNVSTLELGDSALYLCASSRDRGMNTEAFFGQGTRLTVV.

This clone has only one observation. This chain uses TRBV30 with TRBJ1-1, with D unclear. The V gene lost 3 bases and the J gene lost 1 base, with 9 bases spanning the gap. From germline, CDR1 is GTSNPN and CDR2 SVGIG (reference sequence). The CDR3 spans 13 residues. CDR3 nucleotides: TGTGCCTGGAGCAGGAGGGAGAACACTGAAGCTTTCTTT. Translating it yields CAWSRRENTEAFF.

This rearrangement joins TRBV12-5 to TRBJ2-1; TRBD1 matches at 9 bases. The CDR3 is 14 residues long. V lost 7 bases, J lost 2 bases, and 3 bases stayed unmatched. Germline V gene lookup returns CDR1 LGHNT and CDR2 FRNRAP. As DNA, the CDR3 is TGTGCTAGTGAAGACAGGGGGGCCTACAATGAGCAGTTCTTC. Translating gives CASEDRGAYNEQFF.

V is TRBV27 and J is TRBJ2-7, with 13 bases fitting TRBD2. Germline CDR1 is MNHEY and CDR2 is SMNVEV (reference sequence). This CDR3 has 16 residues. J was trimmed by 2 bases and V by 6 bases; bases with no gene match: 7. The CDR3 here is CASSHPGLAGAYEQYF. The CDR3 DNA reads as TGTGCCAGCAGCCATCCTGGACTAGCGGGAGCCTACGAGCAGTACTTC.

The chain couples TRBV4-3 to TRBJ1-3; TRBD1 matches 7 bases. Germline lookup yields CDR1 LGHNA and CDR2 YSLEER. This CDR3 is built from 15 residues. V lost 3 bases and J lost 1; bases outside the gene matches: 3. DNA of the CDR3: TGCGCCAGCAGCCACGTCAGGGGGTCTGGAAACACCATATATTTT. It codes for CASSHVRGSGNTIYF.

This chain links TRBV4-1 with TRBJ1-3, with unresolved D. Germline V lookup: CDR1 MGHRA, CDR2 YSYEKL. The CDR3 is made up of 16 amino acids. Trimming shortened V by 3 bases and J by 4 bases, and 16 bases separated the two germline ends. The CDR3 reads CASSHLGTGLGNTIYF. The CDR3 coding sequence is TGCGCCAGCAGCCACCTCGGTACGGGTTTGGGAAACACCATATATTTT.

CDR3 sequence reads: CASSSSRYGAEQFF. The CDR3 DNA is TGTGCCAGCAGTTCCTCCCGCTATGGGGCGGAGCAGTTCTTC. The chain couples TRBV27 to TRBJ2-1; D may be TRBD1 (5 bases). Trimming shortened V by 4 bases and J by 10 bases, and 17 bases separated the two germline ends. This CDR3 has 14 residues. CDR1 MNHEY and CDR2 SMNVEV come from the germline V gene (reference sequence).

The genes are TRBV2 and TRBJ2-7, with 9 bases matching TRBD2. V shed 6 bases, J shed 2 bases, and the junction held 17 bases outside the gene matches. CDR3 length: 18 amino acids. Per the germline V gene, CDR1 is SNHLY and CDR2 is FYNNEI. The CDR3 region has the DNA TGTGCCAGCAGCCCCCTAGCGGGAATCCGGGCCAAGACCTACGAGCAGTACTTC. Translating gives CASSPLAGIRAKTYEQYF. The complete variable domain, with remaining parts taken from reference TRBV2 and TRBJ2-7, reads EPEVTQTPSHQVTQMGQEVILRCVPISNHLYFYWYRQILGQKVEFLVSFYNNEISEKSEIFDDQFSVERPDGSNFTLKIRSTKLEDSAMYFCASSPLAGIRAKTYEQYFGPGTRLTVT.

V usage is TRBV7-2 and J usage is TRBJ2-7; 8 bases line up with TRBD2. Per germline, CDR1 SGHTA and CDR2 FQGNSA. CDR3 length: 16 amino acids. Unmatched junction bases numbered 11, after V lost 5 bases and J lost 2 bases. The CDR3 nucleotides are TGTGCCAGCAGCATGGATGGGACGGGGGGGACCTACGAGCAGTACTTC. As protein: CASSMDGTGGTYEQYF.